Listed below are T cell receptor beta chains from one sample, sequenced in a study of shared clonotypes between healthy human individuals. Only in-frame clones appear in the TCRdb table, and some are missing; sequencing was by immunoSEQ multiplex PCR. The data show around 1.4 million clones, approximately 98.5% seen once. The sequencing sample was made of naive CD4+ T cells sorted from blood. These receptor sequences come from a young man in good health. Both conserved end residues are part of each CDR3. A D gene is named only where the DNA matches it firmly. Clone size is given for some rows only: seen once, a few or many times, or a class if the clone is expanded.

d_gene: NA
j_gene: TRBJ1-1
len: 16
v_gene: TRBV2
abundance: NA
CDR3aa: CASSPDRIRGNTEAFF
CDR3nt: TGTGCCAGCAGTCCAGACAGAATCAGAGGGAACACTGAAGCTTTCTTT

d_gene: TRBD1
j_gene: TRBJ1-4
len: 14
v_gene: TRBV30
abundance: NA
CDR3aa: CAWKRTGINEKLFF
CDR3nt: TGTGCCTGGAAAAGGACAGGAATTAATGAAAAACTGTTTTTT

d_gene: NA
j_gene: TRBJ1-5
len: 14
v_gene: TRBV6-4
abundance: NA
CDR3aa: CASSRDPGSQPQHF
CDR3nt: TGTGCCAGCAGTAGGGACCCGGGAAGTCAGCCCCAGCATTTT

d_gene: TRBD2
j_gene: TRBJ2-1
len: 14
v_gene: TRBV14
abundance: NA
CDR3aa: CASSQRLAGGPKFF
CDR3nt: TGTGCCAGCAGCCAAAGACTAGCGGGAGGGCCCAAGTTCTTC

d_gene: NA
j_gene: TRBJ2-5
len: 12
v_gene: TRBV29-1
abundance: NA
CDR3aa: CSVRQYQETQYF
CDR3nt: TGCAGCGTTCGACAGTACCAAGAGACCCAGTACTTC

d_gene: NA
j_gene: TRBJ2-7
len: 11
v_gene: TRBV6-1
abundance: NA
CDR3aa: CASRSPFEQYF
CDR3nt: TGTGCCAGCAGGAGTCCCTTTGAGCAGTACTTC

d_gene: NA
j_gene: TRBJ2-1
len: 10
v_gene: TRBV20-1
abundance: NA
CDR3aa: CSAKGTQQFF
CDR3nt: TGCAGTGCAAAAGGGACTCAGCAGTTCTTC

d_gene: NA
j_gene: TRBJ2-3
len: 11
v_gene: TRBV20-1
abundance: NA
CDR3aa: CSASSGDRQYF
CDR3nt: TGCAGTGCTAGCTCGGGGGATCGGCAGTATTTT

d_gene: NA
j_gene: TRBJ2-5
len: 14
v_gene: TRBV5-4
abundance: NA
CDR3aa: CASSFLAKQETQYF
CDR3nt: TGTGCCAGCAGCTTTCTAGCGAAACAAGAGACCCAGTACTTC

d_gene: NA
j_gene: TRBJ2-6
len: 16
v_gene: TRBV6-5
abundance: NA
CDR3aa: CASSYSRLTGANVLTF
CDR3nt: TGTGCCAGCAGTTACTCGAGATTGACTGGGGCCAACGTCCTGACTTTC

d_gene: TRBD1
j_gene: TRBJ1-2
len: 14
v_gene: TRBV27
abundance: NA
CDR3aa: CASSFTGEGHGYTF
CDR3nt: TGTGCCAGCAGTTTCACAGGGGAGGGGCATGGCTACACCTTC

d_gene: NA
j_gene: TRBJ1-2
len: 13
v_gene: TRBV5-1
abundance: NA
CDR3aa: CASSQYMSNGYTF
CDR3nt: TGCGCCAGCAGCCAATACATGTCCAATGGCTACACCTTC

d_gene: NA
j_gene: TRBJ2-2
len: 14
v_gene: TRBV27
abundance: once
CDR3aa: CASSSRDWTGELFF
CDR3nt: TGTGCCAGCTCGTCCCGGGACTGGACCGGGGAGCTGTTTTTT

d_gene: TRBD1
j_gene: TRBJ2-7
len: 15
v_gene: TRBV14
abundance: NA
CDR3aa: CASSQSTGFRYEQYF
CDR3nt: TGTGCCAGCAGCCAATCGACAGGGTTTCGCTACGAGCAGTACTTC

d_gene: NA
j_gene: TRBJ1-2
len: 13
v_gene: TRBV27
abundance: NA
CDR3aa: CASSVTVNYGYTF
CDR3nt: TGTGCCAGCAGCGTAACAGTTAACTATGGCTACACCTTC

d_gene: NA
j_gene: TRBJ2-7
len: 13
v_gene: TRBV28
abundance: NA
CDR3aa: CASSLGQYYEQYF
CDR3nt: TGTGCCAGCAGTTTAGGGCAGTACTACGAGCAGTACTTC

d_gene: NA
j_gene: TRBJ2-7
len: 19
v_gene: TRBV11-2
abundance: NA
CDR3aa: CASSHTRLTGNVRSYEQYF
CDR3nt: TGTGCCAGCAGCCACACCAGATTAACAGGGAACGTAAGGTCCTACGAGCAGTACTTC

d_gene: NA
j_gene: TRBJ2-3
len: 10
v_gene: TRBV29-1
abundance: NA
CDR3aa: CSVAGSTQYF
CDR3nt: TGCAGCGTTGCGGGTAGTACGCAGTATTTT

d_gene: NA
j_gene: TRBJ2-1
len: 18
v_gene: TRBV2
abundance: once
CDR3aa: CASSAVSSPGNPYNEQFF
CDR3nt: TGTGCCAGCAGTGCGGTCTCCTCGCCAGGGAACCCCTACAATGAGCAGTTCTTC

d_gene: TRBD2
j_gene: TRBJ2-1
len: 14
v_gene: TRBV6-4
abundance: NA
CDR3aa: CASSASGSYNEQFF
CDR3nt: TGTGCCAGCAGTGCTAGCGGTAGCTACAATGAGCAGTTCTTC

d_gene: NA
j_gene: TRBJ2-3
len: 17
v_gene: TRBV18
abundance: NA
CDR3aa: CASFPTPARGRTDTQYF
CDR3nt: TGTGCCAGCTTTCCCACCCCTGCTCGGGGCCGCACAGATACGCAGTATTTT

d_gene: NA
j_gene: TRBJ2-2
len: 14
v_gene: TRBV19
abundance: NA
CDR3aa: CASSIGTRTGELFF
CDR3nt: TGTGCCAGTAGTATTGGGACTCGCACCGGGGAGCTGTTTTTT

d_gene: NA
j_gene: TRBJ2-7
len: 14
v_gene: TRBV5-6
abundance: NA
CDR3aa: CASSRSELEGLRYF
CDR3nt: TGTGCCAGCAGCCGCAGCGAGCTAGAGGGTCTTCGGTACTTC

d_gene: NA
j_gene: TRBJ2-2
len: 18
v_gene: TRBV7-7
abundance: NA
CDR3aa: CASSLGQRDSLNTGELFF
CDR3nt: TGTGCTAGCAGCTTAGGTCAGCGGGACAGCCTCAACACCGGGGAGCTGTTTTTT

d_gene: NA
j_gene: TRBJ2-7
len: 15
v_gene: TRBV27
abundance: NA
CDR3aa: CASSLSVGLPYEQYF
CDR3nt: TGTGCCAGCAGTTTATCAGTGGGACTCCCCTACGAGCAGTACTTC

d_gene: NA
j_gene: TRBJ2-2
len: 14
v_gene: TRBV5-8
abundance: NA
CDR3aa: CASSLGQAWKELFF
CDR3nt: TGTGCCAGCAGCTTGGGACAGGCGTGGAAGGAGCTGTTTTTT

d_gene: NA
j_gene: TRBJ2-7
len: 15
v_gene: TRBV18
abundance: NA
CDR3aa: CASSSRSFDLYEQYF
CDR3nt: TGTGCCAGCTCATCACGATCCTTCGACCTCTACGAGCAGTACTTC

d_gene: TRBD1
j_gene: TRBJ2-2
len: 18
v_gene: TRBV14
abundance: NA
CDR3aa: CASSQEWGTGMDTGELFF
CDR3nt: TGTGCCAGCAGCCAAGAATGGGGGACAGGGATGGACACCGGGGAGCTGTTTTTT

d_gene: TRBD2
j_gene: TRBJ2-1
len: 14
v_gene: TRBV5-6
abundance: NA
CDR3aa: CASSRTSGSTEQFF
CDR3nt: TGTGCCAGCAGTCGGACTAGCGGGAGTACTGAGCAGTTCTTC

d_gene: NA
j_gene: TRBJ2-7
len: 14
v_gene: TRBV10-3
abundance: NA
CDR3aa: CAISEFEQSYEQYF
CDR3nt: TGTGCCATCAGTGAGTTTGAACAGAGCTACGAGCAGTACTTC

d_gene: NA
j_gene: TRBJ2-2
len: 18
v_gene: TRBV12-2
abundance: NA
CDR3aa: CASRLALGGAASTGELFF
CDR3nt: TGTGCAAGTCGCTTAGCGTTAGGTGGGGCGGCATCCACCGGGGAGCTGTTTTTT

d_gene: NA
j_gene: TRBJ2-6
len: 16
v_gene: TRBV9
abundance: once
CDR3aa: CASSARGGSGANVLTF
CDR3nt: TGTGCCAGCAGCGCCAGGGGTGGCTCTGGGGCCAACGTCCTGACTTTC

d_gene: NA
j_gene: TRBJ1-4
len: 14
v_gene: TRBV30
abundance: NA
CDR3aa: CAWGTDGYNEKLFF
CDR3nt: TGTGCCTGGGGGACCGACGGATATAATGAAAAACTGTTTTTT

d_gene: TRBD1
j_gene: TRBJ2-3
len: 14
v_gene: TRBV4-3
abundance: NA
CDR3aa: CASSRDRDIDTQYF
CDR3nt: TGCGCCAGCAGCCGGGACAGGGATATAGATACGCAGTATTTT

d_gene: NA
j_gene: TRBJ2-3
len: 13
v_gene: TRBV29-1
abundance: NA
CDR3aa: CSAAGLTTDTQYF
CDR3nt: TGCAGCGCCGCAGGACTGACCACAGATACGCAGTATTTT

d_gene: NA
j_gene: TRBJ2-2
len: 15
v_gene: TRBV5-1
abundance: NA
CDR3aa: CASSFTSPNTGELFF
CDR3nt: TGCGCCAGCAGCTTCACGAGTCCGAACACCGGGGAGCTGTTTTTT

d_gene: NA
j_gene: TRBJ1-1
len: 13
v_gene: TRBV15
abundance: NA
CDR3aa: CATSRGVNTEAFF
CDR3nt: TGTGCCACCAGCAGGGGGGTAAACACTGAAGCTTTCTTT

d_gene: NA
j_gene: TRBJ1-3
len: 14
v_gene: TRBV19
abundance: NA
CDR3aa: CASSIFGAGNTIYF
CDR3nt: TGTGCCAGTAGTATCTTTGGGGCTGGAAACACCATATATTTT

d_gene: NA
j_gene: TRBJ2-3
len: 14
v_gene: TRBV5-1
abundance: NA
CDR3aa: CASSPGQWGDTQYF
CDR3nt: TGCGCCAGCAGCCCTGGACAGTGGGGGGATACGCAGTATTTT

d_gene: NA
j_gene: TRBJ2-1
len: 15
v_gene: TRBV9
abundance: NA
CDR3aa: CASSQARGRVNEQFF
CDR3nt: TGTGCCAGCAGCCAGGCCCGGGGCAGGGTGAATGAGCAGTTCTTC

d_gene: NA
j_gene: TRBJ1-2
len: 13
v_gene: TRBV5-4
abundance: NA
CDR3aa: CASSLGDPYGYTF
CDR3nt: TGTGCCAGCAGCTTGGGAGACCCCTATGGCTACACCTTC

d_gene: TRBD2
j_gene: TRBJ2-2
len: 16
v_gene: TRBV5-1
abundance: NA
CDR3aa: CASSPPGLANTGELFF
CDR3nt: TGCGCCAGCAGCCCACCGGGACTAGCAAACACCGGGGAGCTGTTTTTT

d_gene: NA
j_gene: TRBJ2-7
len: 14
v_gene: TRBV7-9
abundance: once
CDR3aa: CASSFRDLSYEQYF
CDR3nt: TGTGCCAGCAGCTTTCGGGACCTCTCCTACGAGCAGTACTTC

d_gene: NA
j_gene: TRBJ2-2
len: 13
v_gene: TRBV6-1
abundance: NA
CDR3aa: CASSVIGPGELFF
CDR3nt: TGTGCCAGCAGTGTCATCGGGCCCGGGGAGCTGTTTTTT

d_gene: TRBD2
j_gene: TRBJ2-3
len: 14
v_gene: TRBV6-5
abundance: NA
CDR3aa: CATAAGGPMDTQYF
CDR3nt: TGTGCCACCGCCGCGGGAGGGCCGATGGATACGCAGTATTTT

d_gene: NA
j_gene: TRBJ1-4
len: 19
v_gene: TRBV27
abundance: NA
CDR3aa: CASSPGSRGGFATNEKLFF
CDR3nt: TGTGCCAGCAGTCCAGGGTCGCGGGGAGGATTCGCAACTAATGAAAAACTGTTTTTT

d_gene: TRBD1
j_gene: TRBJ2-7
len: 15
v_gene: TRBV4-1
abundance: NA
CDR3aa: CASSQEGQGSYEQYF
CDR3nt: TGCGCCAGCAGCCAAGAGGGACAGGGATCCTACGAGCAGTACTTC